One and the same sample provided the 8 T cell receptor beta chains below, sequenced in a study of blood T cell repertoires in COVID-19. This table comes from immunoSEQ multiplex PCR, and its TCRdb copy is limited to in-frame clones, with some not included. The table has some 89,000 clones, 76% seen once. Sequenced: peripheral blood. The receptor set was obtained from a man in his sixties or seventies with acute or convalescent COVID-19.

The chain links TRBV5-8 to TRBJ1-2, with 10 bases aligning to TRBD1. The CDR3 totals 17 residues. The germline gives CDR1 SGHTS, CDR2 YDEGEE. V lost 3 bases to trimming and J lost 4 bases; unmatched junction nucleotides: 12. The CDR3 region is CASSSRDRGRLAYGYTF. Written as DNA, the CDR3 is TGTGCCAGCAGCTCCCGGGACAGGGGAAGGCTGGCCTATGGCTACACCTTC.

In its sample, this clone was seen a few times. V gene TRBV19 combines with J gene TRBJ2-2, with 9 bases that match TRBD2. The J segment lost 7 bases and the V segment lost 0 bases, leaving 18 bases of the junction unmatched. Germline lookup yields CDR1 LNHDA and CDR2 SQIVND (reference sequence). This CDR3 region has 20 residues. DNA for the CDR3: TGTGCCAGTAGTATAGACTGGCCGGCGGTTAGCGGGAGAGTTAACGGGGAGCTGTTTTTT. Translation gives CASSIDWPAVSGRVNGELFF.

The V and J genes are TRBV10-2 and TRBJ1-2; tentative D call: TRBD1 (6 bases). CDR1 and CDR2 from the germline V gene are WSHSY and SAAADI. The V end was cut by 0 bases, the J end by 8 bases, with 13 bases between. The CDR3 runs 14 residues. The CDR3 protein is CASSESRTVWGYTF. CDR3 nucleotide sequence: TGCGCCAGCAGTGAGTCGAGGACAGTTTGGGGCTACACCTTC.

The chain recombines TRBV2 with TRBJ2-2; the D gene is possibly TRBD1 (6 bases). The V end was cut by 5 bases, the J end by 4 bases, with 8 bases between. Germline V lookup: CDR1 SNHLY, CDR2 FYNNEI. The CDR3 consists of 13 residues. The CDR3 loop reads CASSKDSTGELFF. CDR3 nucleotides: TGTGCCAGCAGTAAGGACAGCACCGGGGAGCTGTTTTTT.

This clone was counted a single time. This CDR3 is CASSLDSGPYEQYF. DNA of the CDR3: TGTGCCAGCAGCTTGGACAGCGGACCCTACGAGCAGTACTTC. The V and J genes are TRBV5-4 and TRBJ2-7; possibly TRBD2 for D (5 bases). Trimming removed 0 bases at V and 2 bases at J, with 9 bases between. The CDR3 has 14 amino acids. The V gene's germline CDR1 is SGHNT and CDR2 YYREEE (reference sequence).

The chain joins TRBV5-1 to TRBJ1-4; TRBD1 might be the D (5 bases). The germline V gene encodes CDR1 SGHRS and CDR2 YFSETQ. V gave up 1 base and J gave up 8 bases, with 15 bases separating them. The CDR3 totals 15 residues. CDR3 DNA sequence: TGCGCCAGCAGCTTGAGAGGAGGGGAGGGAGAAAAACTGTTTTTT. It translates to CASSLRGGEGEKLFF.

The chain is built from TRBV2 and TRBJ1-5, with D unresolved. This CDR3 is built from 17 residues. V lost 4 bases and J lost 2, with 18 bases in between. Germline V CDR1 and CDR2: SNHLY, FYNNEI. Written as DNA, the CDR3 is TGTGCCAGCAGTGTCGATGTAACAGTTCCCGGCAATCAGCCCCAGCATTTT. Translating it yields CASSVDVTVPGNQPQHF.

This sequence joins TRBV4-1 and TRBJ1-6; a possible D gene is TRBD1 (6 bases). The CDR3 sequence is 17 residues long. Trimming removed 0 bases at V and 5 bases at J, with 14 bases between. Germline CDR1 reads MGHRA; CDR2 reads YSYEKL. Here the CDR3 DNA reads TGCGCCAGCAGCCAAGATCCCCCAGGGGACGATAATTCACCCCTCCACTTT. Its translation: CASSQDPPGDDNSPLHF.